The clone carrying this T cell receptor (beta chain) was picked up one time. Possible read error: a much larger clone is one base away. This sample was included in a study of molecular identifiers for immune sequencing clone quantification. Germline V gene lookup returns CDR1 MNHEY and CDR2 SMNVEV (reference sequence). The CDR3 contains 17 residues. Library preparation followed earlier protocols using designated TCR primers. MiXCR was run by TCRdb on the PCR reads, yielding one entry per CDR3 protein. The sample carries around 460,000 distinct CDR3 sequences, about a quarter recorded once. This receptor was identified in a human donor in good health. Some libraries in this study had Jurkat cell RNA spiked in. The material sequenced was naive CD8+ T cells from blood, with Jurkat cell RNA spiked in. As for subset: FACS-sorted CD8+CD4-CCR7+CD45RA+ naive T cells. The rearrangement uses TRBV27 and TRBJ2-6; 8 bases fit TRBD1. As DNA, the CDR3 is TGTACCAGCAGTAAACAGGGGGTGGGCTCTGGGGCCAACGTCCTGACTTTC. Protein: CTSSKQGVGSGANVLTF. The whole variable domain, filled in from reference TRBV27 and TRBJ2-6, reads EAQVTQNPRYLITVTGKKLTVTCSQNMNHEYMSWYRQDPGLGLRQIYYSMNVEVTDKGDVPEGYKVSRKEKRNFPLILESPSPNQTSLYFCTSSKQGVGSGANVLTFGAGSRLTVL.